This T cell receptor beta chain came from a study of memory CD4+ T cells and cytomegalovirus serostatus. General study findings and limits: Of approximately 150 reported CMV TCRbeta sequences, some 70 were found in memory CD4+ repertoires. The CMV-associated TCR signature appears largely within the CD4+ memory repertoire. A US-trained random forest predicted CMV serostatus with median AUC roughly 0.91.

CDR1 is SGHDT and CDR2 is YYEEEE in the germline V gene. Trimming shortened V by 4 bases and J by 5 bases, and 11 bases separated the two germline ends. This CDR3 has 13 amino acids. The sort gate was single viable CD3+CD4+CD8-CD45RO+ cells for memory CD4+ T cells. Original data processing: After removing out-of-frame reads, around 2.2 million distinct TCRbeta sequences remained. Using immunoSEQ multiplex PCR, the repertoire was profiled, and TCRdb retains in-frame clones only, with some absent. V, J and clone size are those of that table, while D and trimming were read from the DNA. The top ten hold 4% to 5% of the sample, which has about 62,000 clones, 70% to 80% seen once. For this clone: The antigen is undetermined.

The sequencing sample was made of memory CD4+ T cells from blood. The TCR was taken from an adult in good health and CMV-seropositive. This sequence joins TRBV5-6 and TRBJ2-3; no firm D call. The CDR3 nucleotides read TGTGCCAGCAGCGCCCGAGTCGGAGATACGCAGTATTTT. Protein: CASSARVGDTQYF.